A selection of T cell receptor beta chains follows, all from one sample in a study of blood T cells in healthy people across ages. TCRdb redid the calling of the 5' RACE reads with MiXCR, one entry per CDR3 protein. The top ten clones hold roughly 3.6% of a sample with 550,000 to 750,000 distinct CDR3 sequences, around 20% of them seen once. Sequences were obtained from blood. The receptors originated from a man aged 70 or older in good health. The CDR3 runs from the conserved cysteine through the conserved F or W.

J gene,V gene,CDR3 protein
TRBJ2-6,TRBV7-2,CASSLVSGSGANVLTF
-,TRBV5-6,CASSLRQGQTSGYEQYF
TRBJ2-7,TRBV9,CASSVGGNNHYEQYF
TRBJ2-3,TRBV9,CASSRREQTDTQYF
TRBJ2-3,TRBV20-1,CRGGTTDTQYF
TRBJ2-3,TRBV28,CASSLDSGSTQYF
TRBJ2-5,TRBV15,CATSRAQQETQYF
-,TRBV20-1,CSAGDPLGNEQFF
TRBJ2-1,TRBV7-2,CASSLDGTSSYNEQFF
TRBJ2-5,TRBV6-1,CASSEHAGVVSETQYF
TRBJ2-3,TRBV20-1,CSAEGAGTDTQYF
TRBJ2-5,TRBV7-9,CASSRLTTSVAETQYF
TRBJ1-3,TRBV6-2/TRBV6-3,CASNDRGNTIYF
TRBJ1-6,TRBV20-1,CSALGQGGNSPLHF
TRBJ2-5,TRBV4-1,CASSPGSGLETQYF
TRBJ2-7,TRBV12-3/TRBV12-4,CASRSDRAPPHEQYF
TRBJ2-1,TRBV12-3/TRBV12-4,CASSFNGGGPYNEQFF
-,TRBV7-2,CASSSQPTSGKGEQFF
TRBJ2-7,TRBV29-1,CSETSGIFYEQYF
TRBJ2-1,TRBV7-2,CASSSRLAGEGEQFF
TRBJ2-7,TRBV4-2,CASSQGLGTREQYF
TRBJ1-2,TRBV7-9,CASSLPTEDYGYTF
TRBJ1-2,TRBV7-9,CASSLGLAGYTF
TRBJ1-4,TRBV29-1,CSVGDNEKLFF
-,TRBV6-5,CASSYSNLVETQYF
TRBJ2-7,TRBV29-1,CSVEKQGTPYEQYF
TRBJ2-7,TRBV5-1,CASNFRYYRGYRSYEQYF
TRBJ1-5,TRBV6-1,CASSPHDRVNQPQHF
TRBJ2-5,TRBV5-1,CASSVRQGGETQYF